Below are 31 T cell receptor beta chains sequenced from a single sample in a study of PD-1 blockade in classical Hodgkin lymphoma (dated by TCRdb to about 2020). Library creation used the immunoSEQ multiplex PCR assay. TCRdb obtained this table from immuneACCESS and retained in-frame rearrangements with V and J assigned. These tables miss some clones; where compared with another copy, unresolved V genes account for less than half of the shortfall, and the remainder is unexplained. In all, the sample holds roughly 32,000 clones, and roughly 82% of those were seen once. The top ten hold 25% to 40% of the sample. The intended sense of this specimen's time point label: cycle 1 day 1 (C1D1), immediately before nivolumab initiation. Relapse after autologous stem cell transplantation had occurred in all trial patients, and cohorts A, B and C were distinguished by prior brentuximab vedotin exposure. The starting material was peripheral blood mononuclear cells (PBMCs), obtained at baseline. The receptor set was obtained from a human donor with classical Hodgkin lymphoma.

V and J are TRBV6-1 and TRBJ1-4, with a possible D match to TRBD1 (5 bases). The CDR3 runs 14 residues. Per germline, CDR1 MNHNS and CDR2 SASEGT. The V end was cut by 3 bases, the J end by 4 bases, with 9 bases between. The CDR3 region has the DNA TGTGCCAGCAGTGAGGGACTGAGTAATGAAAAACTGTTTTTT. Its translation: CASSEGLSNEKLFF.

This clone appeared once. This chain uses TRBV5-1 with TRBJ2-1, with 9 bases lining up with TRBD2. The CDR3 extends over 16 amino acids. After removal of 0 bases from V and 8 bases from J, the junction contained 9 bases not matched to a gene. Germline values: CDR1 SGHRS, CDR2 YFSETQ. The CDR3 sequence is CASSLAMGGGAYEQFF. DNA for the CDR3: TGCGCCAGCAGCTTGGCGATGGGCGGGGGGGCCTATGAGCAGTTCTTC.

The rearrangement links TRBV4-3 to TRBJ1-6; no clear D. The CDR3 runs to 17 residues. Germline CDR1 LGHNA, CDR2 YSLEER. V lost 0 bases and J lost 8, with 17 bases in between. In nucleotides, the CDR3 is TGCGCCAGCAGCCAAGACTCTGCACGACATCGTCATTCACCCCTCCACTTT. Residues: CASSQDSARHRHSPLHF.

This clone was seen just once. The V call is TRBV25-1, the J call TRBJ1-3; TRBD1 agrees at 7 bases. The germline V gene encodes CDR1 MGHDK and CDR2 SYGVNS. The CDR3 contains 16 residues. V lost 6 bases, J lost 2 bases, and 10 bases stayed unmatched. CDR3 loop: CASSLSGGGPGNTIYF. For the CDR3, the DNA is TGTGCCAGCAGCCTTAGTGGAGGGGGCCCTGGAAACACCATATATTTT.

The rearrangement joins TRBV7-4 to TRBJ1-4; the D gene is possibly TRBD1 (5 bases). CDR1 SGHVT and CDR2 SQSDAQ come from the germline V gene. V was clipped by 5 bases and J by 3 bases, with 13 bases between them. The CDR3 is made up of 15 amino acids. The CDR3 region is CASSIQDSSNEKLFF. The CDR3 nucleotides are TGTGCCAGCAGCATCCAAGACAGTTCTAATGAAAAACTGTTTTTT.

The V call is TRBV19, the J call TRBJ1-5; 9 nucleotides match TRBD1. The V gene end was trimmed by 6 bases and the J gene end by 7 bases; junction bases not matched to a gene: 10. In germline, CDR1 is LNHDA, CDR2 SQIVND (reference sequence). The CDR3 spans 15 residues. CDR3 loop: CASSPGTGYPQPQHF. Here the CDR3 DNA reads TGTGCCAGTAGCCCCGGGACAGGGTACCCACAGCCCCAGCATTTT.

The CDR3 DNA sequence: TGTGCCAGCAGCACCAGAGCTAGCACAGATACGCAGTATTTT. Translating it yields CASSTRASTDTQYF. The chain has TRBV7-9 and TRBJ2-3; D gene uncertain. V shed 5 bases and J shed 0 bases, with 9 bases lying between them. Per the germline V gene, CDR1 is SEHNR and CDR2 is FQNEAQ (reference sequence). The CDR3 loop spans 14 amino acids.

This chain connects TRBV15 to TRBJ2-1; D is undetermined. There are 12 residues in the CDR3. Per the germline V gene, CDR1 is LNHNV and CDR2 is YYDKDF (reference sequence). V was trimmed by 0 bases and J by 14 bases, leaving 11 bases between them. This chain's CDR3 is CATSRDTTSKFF. CDR3 DNA: TGTGCCACCAGCAGAGATACAACTTCTAAGTTCTTC.

This clone occurred once. The CDR3 nucleotides read TGTGCCAGCAGTTACTCGGGAAGAGGAGGCGGCACCATATATTTT. Translated, it gives CASSYSGRGGGTIYF. V gene TRBV6-6 combines with J gene TRBJ1-3; D is unresolved. Trimming removed 0 bases at V and 9 bases at J, with 15 bases between. The CDR3 has 15 residues. The germline CDR1 and CDR2 sequences are MNHNY and SVGAGI (reference sequence).

In its sample, this clone was seen a few times. The chain is built from TRBV28 and TRBJ1-2; 8 nucleotides align to TRBD1. Germline V lookup: CDR1 MDHEN, CDR2 SYDVKM. The V gene end was trimmed by 6 bases and the J gene end by 3 bases; junction bases not matched to a gene: 9. This CDR3 has 15 amino acids. The CDR3 is CASRPTGQGYYGYTF. For the CDR3, the DNA is TGTGCCAGCAGGCCCACTGGACAGGGCTACTATGGCTACACCTTC.

This clone has a handful of counts. The rearrangement uses TRBV7-9 and TRBJ2-7, with a tentative D call TRBD1 (5 bases). CDR1 and CDR2 from the germline V gene are SEHNR and FQNEAQ (reference sequence). This CDR3 is 14 amino acids long. V was clipped by 4 bases and J by 2 bases, with 12 bases between them. The CDR3 spells CASSSVDRAYEQYF. CDR3 DNA sequence: TGTGCCAGCAGCTCAGTAGACAGAGCCTACGAGCAGTACTTC.

The V call is TRBV5-1, the J call TRBJ1-1, with TRBD1 matching over 7 bases. The trim removed 5 bases at V and 5 bases at J, leaving 6 bases unmatched. Germline V gene lookup returns CDR1 SGHRS and CDR2 YFSETQ. This CDR3 contains 13 residues. CDR3 coding DNA: TGCGCCAGCAGGGGGGACAGACGGACTGAAGCTTTCTTT. Translated: CASRGDRRTEAFF.

The chain combines TRBV30 with TRBJ1-2, with 8 bases fitting TRBD1. Germline V gene data show CDR1 as GTSNPN and CDR2 as SVGIG (reference sequence). The length of the CDR3 is 12 residues. Germline trimming cut 5 bases from V and 8 bases from J; bases unmatched to any gene: 7. The CDR3 region has the DNA TGTGCCTGGGCCCCCTGGACAGGGGGCTACACCTTC. Its protein product is CAWAPWTGGYTF. The full variable domain, completed using reference TRBV30 and TRBJ1-2, is SQTIHQWPATLVQPVGSPLSLECTVEGTSNPNLYWYRQAAGRGLQLLFYSVGIGQISSEVPQNLSASRPQDRQFILSSKKLLLSDSGFYLCAWAPWTGGYTFGSGTRLTVV.

The chain uses TRBV19 and TRBJ2-6, with 10 bases fitting TRBD1. Germline values: CDR1 LNHDA, CDR2 SQIVND (reference sequence). V was clipped by 1 base and J by 1 base; unmatched bases: 1. CDR3 length: 17 amino acids. The CDR3 sequence: CASSIGQGASGANVLTF. CDR3 DNA sequence: TGTGCCAGTAGTATAGGACAGGGGGCGTCTGGGGCCAACGTCCTGACTTTC. Full variable domain (remainder filled in from reference TRBV19 and TRBJ2-6): DGGITQSPKYLFRKEGQNVTLSCEQNLNHDAMYWYRQDPGQGLRLIYYSQIVNDFQKGDIAEGYSVSREKKESFPLTVTSAQKNPTAFYLCASSIGQGASGANVLTFGAGSRLTVL.

This chain joins TRBV5-1 and TRBJ2-3; possible D gene TRBD2, 6 bases. V was shortened by 0 bases and J by 8 bases, with 7 bases between the two germline ends. The germline CDR1 and CDR2 sequences are SGHRS and YFSETQ. CDR3 length: 12 amino acids. Here the CDR3 DNA reads TGCGCCAGCAGCTTGGCCGGGGGTACGCAGTATTTT. It encodes CASSLAGGTQYF.

This chain connects TRBV7-2 to TRBJ2-5, with 7 bases that match TRBD1. This CDR3 has 13 amino acids. Per germline, CDR1 SGHTA and CDR2 FQGNSA. V lost 2 bases, J lost 4 bases, and 1 base stayed unmatched. In DNA form, the CDR3 reads TGTGCCAGCAGCTTATCAGGGGGAGAGACCCAGTACTTC. Amino acid sequence: CASSLSGGETQYF. Full variable domain (missing parts from reference TRBV7-2 and TRBJ2-5): GAGVSQSPSNKVTEKGKDVELRCDPISGHTALYWYRQSLGQGLEFLIYFQGNSAPDKSGLPSDRFSAERTGGSVSTLTIQRTQQEDSAVYLCASSLSGGETQYFGPGTRLLVL.

This sequence joins TRBV5-1 and TRBJ2-5; 10 bases align to TRBD2. The V gene end was trimmed by 4 bases and the J gene end by 5 bases; junction bases not matched to a gene: 8. The CDR3 runs 15 residues. Germline CDR1 and CDR2: SGHRS and YFSETQ. The CDR3, as DNA: TGCGCCAGCAGCACAGCGGGGGGGAGGTCGGAGACCCAGTACTTC. This codes for CASSTAGGRSETQYF. Together with reference TRBV5-1 and TRBJ2-5, the CDR3 gives the full variable domain: KAGVTQTPRYLIKTRGQQVTLSCSPISGHRSVSWYQQTPGQGLQFLFEYFSETQRNKGNFPGRFSGRQFSNSRSEMNVSTLELGDSALYLCASSTAGGRSETQYFGPGTRLLVL.

This clone was recorded only once. This chain connects TRBV7-8 to TRBJ2-1; TRBD2 matches 7 bases. The CDR3 totals 14 residues. The trim removed 4 bases at V and 5 bases at J, leaving 5 bases unmatched. Germline V lookup: CDR1 SGHVS, CDR2 FQNEAQ. As DNA, the CDR3 is TGTGCCAGCAGCTCACCGGGGACTAACAATGAGCAGTTCTTC. This codes for CASSSPGTNNEQFF.

A single count supports this clone. J is TRBJ1-2 and V is TRBV27; 8 bases map to TRBD1. V lost 5 bases, J lost 8 bases, and 10 bases stayed unmatched. The V gene's germline CDR1 is MNHEY and CDR2 SMNVEV (reference sequence). The CDR3 is 14 amino acids. The CDR3 is CASSPLGQVYGYTF. CDR3 DNA: TGTGCCAGCAGTCCGTTGGGACAGGTCTACGGCTACACCTTC.

This clone has just one count. The junction differs from germline at one of its ends, possibly a read error. The chain combines TRBV18 with TRBJ2-6; TRBD1 aligns across 7 bases. Germline V gives CDR1 KGHSH, CDR2 LQKENI. The CDR3 has 18 amino acids. The CDR3 bases are TGTGCCAGCTCGCCACGGGACAGCTCTCGATCTGGGGCCAACGTCCTGACTTTC. This codes for CASSPRDSSRSGANVLTF.

This clone has only a few counts. V gene TRBV5-1 combines with J gene TRBJ2-4, with 7 bases lining up with TRBD1. V lost 4 bases to trimming and J lost 8 bases; unmatched junction nucleotides: 9. Germline CDR1 reads SGHRS; CDR2 reads YFSETQ. The CDR3 length is 14 residues. The CDR3 loop reads CASSIDRARDIQYF. For the CDR3, the DNA is TGCGCCAGCAGCATAGACAGGGCAAGGGACATTCAGTACTTC.

Here the CDR3 reads CASSPYSFYGYTF. CDR3 bases: TGTGCCAGCAGCCCTTATTCATTCTATGGCTACACCTTC. This rearrangement joins TRBV9 to TRBJ1-2; no reliable D call. The CDR3 is made up of 13 amino acids. CDR1 and CDR2 from the germline V gene are SGDLS and YYNGEE. V shed 4 bases and J shed 4 bases, with 11 bases lying between them. Combining the CDR3 with reference TRBV9 and TRBJ1-2 gives the whole variable domain DSGVTQTPKHLITATGQRVTLRCSPRSGDLSVYWYQQSLDQGLQFLIQYYNGEERAKGNILERFSAQQFPDLHSELNLSSLELGDSALYFCASSPYSFYGYTFGSGTRLTVV.

The chain is built from TRBV4-1 and TRBJ1-6, with TRBD1 as a possible D gene (6 bases). The CDR3 has 17 amino acids. Germline-derived CDR1 and CDR2 are MGHRA and YSYEKL. V was clipped by 4 bases and J by 0 bases, with 13 bases between them. CDR3 coding DNA: TGCGCCAGCAGCCCCGGTATAGGGGGCTCCTATAATTCACCCCTCCACTTT. Its protein is CASSPGIGGSYNSPLHF.

The chain recombines TRBV2 with TRBJ2-5; TRBD2 matches 9 bases. This CDR3 spans 15 amino acids. The germline V gene encodes CDR1 SNHLY and CDR2 FYNNEI. Unmatched junction bases numbered 5, after V lost 4 bases and J lost 2 bases. Here the CDR3 reads CASSAQAGGQETQYF. For the CDR3, the DNA is TGTGCCAGCAGTGCGCAAGCGGGGGGACAAGAGACCCAGTACTTC.

The rearrangement links TRBV2 to TRBJ1-6, with TRBD1 identical over 8 bases. The CDR3 has 15 amino acids. Germline V gene data show CDR1 as SNHLY and CDR2 as FYNNEI. V was clipped by 4 bases and J by 10 bases; unmatched bases: 9. Written as DNA, the CDR3 is TGTGCCAGCAGTGTGGTTAGGACAGGGAGCTCACCCCTCCACTTT. The encoded protein is CASSVVRTGSSPLHF.

The rearrangement links TRBV4-3 to TRBJ1-1; no clear D gene. The CDR3 has 13 residues. Germline CDR1 reads LGHNA; CDR2 reads YSLEER. V lost 2 bases and J 1 base, leaving 5 bases between the germline ends. CDR3 protein: CASSQQANTEAFF. The CDR3 region has the DNA TGCGCCAGCAGCCAACAGGCGAACACTGAAGCTTTCTTT.

The chain carries TRBV7-9 and TRBJ1-5, with 7 bases that match TRBD1. The CDR3 is made up of 14 amino acids. Trimming at V came to 5 bases and at J to 4 bases, leaving 5 bases not matched to a gene. Germline CDR1 is SEHNR and CDR2 is FQNEAQ (reference sequence). The CDR3 DNA is TGTGCCAGCAGCCTGGGACAGACTAATCAGCCCCAGCATTTT. Residues: CASSLGQTNQPQHF.

This clone was recorded a few times. The sample contains more than one DNA sequence encoding this CDR3. The CDR3 reads CASSGQGGNTEAFF. CDR3 coding DNA: TGTGCCAGCAGTGGACAGGGGGGCAACACTGAAGCTTTCTTT. The chain employs TRBV6-1 and TRBJ1-1, with 9 bases fitting TRBD1. The V and J ends lost 4 bases and 2 bases, in that order; junction bases with no gene match: 2. Per germline, CDR1 MNHNS and CDR2 SASEGT. This CDR3 region has 14 residues.

The chain couples TRBV5-1 to TRBJ2-7, with D possibly being TRBD2 (5 bases). The germline CDR1 and CDR2 sequences are SGHRS and YFSETQ. This CDR3 contains 13 residues. The V gene lost 1 base and the J gene lost 7 bases, with 12 bases spanning the gap. The CDR3 loop is CASSLSSSGEQYF. As DNA, the CDR3 is TGCGCCAGCAGCTTGTCCTCTTCGGGAGAGCAGTACTTC.

This clone was seen only a few times. The V and J genes are TRBV13 and TRBJ2-3; the match to TRBD2 covers 7 bases. Germline V gene sequence: CDR1 PRHDT, CDR2 FYEKMQ (reference sequence). V was clipped by 3 bases and J by 6 bases; unmatched bases: 3. The CDR3 runs to 13 residues. The CDR3 DNA sequence: TGTGCCAGCAGCTTCGGGGGGAGGGATACGCAGTATTTT. It encodes CASSFGGRDTQYF. Full variable domain (remainder filled in from reference TRBV13 and TRBJ2-3): AAGVIQSPRHLIKEKRETATLKCYPIPRHDTVYWYQQGPGQDPQFLISFYEKMQSDKGSIPDRFSAQQFSDYHSELNMSSLELGDSALYFCASSFGGRDTQYFGPGTRLTVL.

This clone was seen a few times. The chain employs TRBV10-3 and TRBJ2-5; D is possibly TRBD2 (5 bases). The CDR3 is made up of 13 amino acids. Deletions cut 6 bases from V and 7 bases from J, with 15 bases between. Germline loops: CDR1 ENHRY, CDR2 SYGVKD. CDR3 amino acids: CAIRQLERGTQYF. As DNA, the CDR3 is TGTGCCATCAGACAGCTGGAACGGGGGACCCAGTACTTC.